These 12 T cell receptor beta chains originate from one sample sequenced in a study of T cell responses to AZD1222 COVID-19 vaccine. The protocol was immunoSEQ multiplex PCR, while the TCRdb copy is restricted to in-frame clones and leaves out a portion. The data show roughly 100,000 clones, around 89% seen once. This specimen consisted of peripheral blood, obtained on day 0 of AZD1222 vaccination. The receptors were sampled from an adult in good health.

The chain combines TRBV6-5 with TRBJ1-5; D gene uncertain. V was trimmed by 2 bases and J by 9 bases, leaving 17 bases between them. Germline-derived CDR1 and CDR2 are MNHEY and SVGAGI. CDR3 size: 15 residues. In nucleotides, the CDR3 is TGTGCCAGCAGTTACCAATCTCGACCGGGGTTGCCCCAGCATTTT. Translated, it gives CASSYQSRPGLPQHF.

V is TRBV27 and J is TRBJ1-5; D is possibly TRBD1 (5 bases). V lost 3 bases to trimming and J lost 4 bases, with 10 bases between them. Germline V gene lookup returns CDR1 MNHEY and CDR2 SMNVEV (reference sequence). The CDR3 has 14 residues. As DNA, the CDR3 is TGTGCCAGCAGTTTGGGCAGGGATAATCAGCCCCAGCATTTT. Its protein is CASSLGRDNQPQHF.

As to this clone: Sequence at one end of the junction differs from germline and may be a read error. The genes are TRBV15 and TRBJ1-2, with 7 positions matching TRBD1. This CDR3 has 15 residues. From germline, CDR1 is LNHNV and CDR2 YYDKDF (reference sequence). The CDR3 DNA reads as TGTGCCACCAGAAGAGGGGACAGACCTAACTATGGCTACACCTTC. Residues: CATRRGDRPNYGYTF.

The chain couples TRBV11-3 to TRBJ2-7; D remains ambiguous. Germline V CDR1 and CDR2: SGHNT, YENEEA. Between the trimmed V and J ends, which lost 6 bases and 6 bases, there was a span of 21 bases. This CDR3 contains 15 residues. CDR3 in DNA: TGTGCCAGCAGTGATAAAGCGAGTGGATACGGCGAGCAGTACTTC. This gives the protein CASSDKASGYGEQYF. The full variable domain, completed using reference TRBV11-3 and TRBJ2-7, is EAGVVQSPRYKIIEKKQPVAFWCNPISGHNTLYWYLQNLGQGPELLIRYENEEAVDDSQLPKDRFSAERLKGVDSTLKIQPAELGDSAVYLCASSDKASGYGEQYFGPGTRLTVT.

The chain carries TRBV2 and TRBJ2-3; 7 bases are shared with TRBD1. Trimming took 3 bases from V and 1 from J; bases not matched to a gene: 7. CDR3 length: 16 amino acids. From germline, CDR1 is SNHLY and CDR2 FYNNEI. CDR3 sequence: CASSEGRQGRTDTQYF. In DNA form, the CDR3 reads TGTGCCAGCAGTGAGGGGAGACAGGGACGCACAGATACGCAGTATTTT.

This chain connects TRBV19 to TRBJ2-7; 9 nucleotides agree with TRBD1. V lost 4 bases, J lost 0 bases, and 7 bases stayed unmatched. This CDR3 region has 16 residues. Germline values: CDR1 LNHDA, CDR2 SQIVND (reference sequence). The CDR3 region is CASSTGQGPLSYEQYF. The DNA for the CDR3 is TGTGCCAGTAGTACGGGACAGGGCCCCCTCTCCTACGAGCAGTACTTC.

This rearrangement joins TRBV14 to TRBJ2-7; TRBD1 matches 9 bases. Germline V gives CDR1 SGHDN, CDR2 FVKESK. Trimming removed 4 bases from V and 5 bases from J; junction bases left unmatched: 12. This CDR3 is built from 16 residues. The chain's CDR3 is CASSPRPRTGANEQYF. The CDR3 nucleotides are TGTGCCAGCAGCCCTCGGCCTAGGACAGGGGCAAACGAGCAGTACTTC.

The chain carries TRBV7-9 and TRBJ1-6; D is unclear. This CDR3 spans 16 amino acids. V was cut by 6 bases and J by 1 base, with 13 bases left in between. CDR1 and CDR2 from the germline V gene are SEHNR and FQNEAQ (reference sequence). The CDR3 loop reads CASRPGVGSYNSPLHF. CDR3 nucleotides: TGTGCCAGCAGGCCCGGGGTGGGGTCCTATAATTCACCCCTCCACTTT.

The chain has TRBV7-2 and TRBJ2-1, with D perhaps TRBD1 (7 bases). V was shortened by 4 bases and J by 7 bases, with 17 bases between the two germline ends. CDR3 length: 15 residues. Per germline, CDR1 SGHTA and CDR2 FQGNSA. DNA for the CDR3: TGTGCCAGCAGCTCGACAGGGCTCGCGGGAAATGAGCAGTTCTTC. Amino acids: CASSSTGLAGNEQFF.

V usage is TRBV4-1 and J usage is TRBJ2-7; D gene unclear. V lost 0 bases and J lost 3, with 3 bases in between. The CDR3 has 12 residues. Germline CDR1 MGHRA, CDR2 YSYEKL. The CDR3 DNA follows: TGCGCCAGCAGCCAAGATGGCTACGAGCAGTACTTC. Translated, it gives CASSQDGYEQYF.

The CDR3: CASRQTEEAFF. CDR3 nucleotide sequence: TGCGCCAGCAGACAAACGGAGGAAGCTTTCTTT. The V call is TRBV5-1, the J call TRBJ1-1; D gene ambiguous. The CDR3 runs 11 residues. Germline CDR1 and CDR2: SGHRS and YFSETQ. The ends were cut back, 5 bases at V and 8 bases at J, with 10 bases in the middle.

The V gene is TRBV15, the J gene TRBJ2-7; the match to TRBD1 covers 7 bases. CDR3 length equals 14 residues. From germline, CDR1 is LNHNV and CDR2 YYDKDF (reference sequence). V lost 4 bases and J lost 0; bases outside the gene matches: 3. CDR3 DNA sequence: TGTGCCACCAGCACCCGGGACAGCTCCTACGAGCAGTACTTC. It encodes CATSTRDSSYEQYF.